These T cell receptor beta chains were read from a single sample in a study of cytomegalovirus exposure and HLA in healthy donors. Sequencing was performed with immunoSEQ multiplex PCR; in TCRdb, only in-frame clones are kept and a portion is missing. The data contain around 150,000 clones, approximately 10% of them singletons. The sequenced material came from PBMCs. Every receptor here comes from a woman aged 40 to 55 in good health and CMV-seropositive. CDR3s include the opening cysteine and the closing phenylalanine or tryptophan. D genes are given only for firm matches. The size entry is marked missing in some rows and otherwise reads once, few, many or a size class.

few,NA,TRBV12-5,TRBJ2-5,TGTGCTAGTGGTTCCCAGACGGGAGAGACCCAGTACTTC,CASGSQTGETQYF
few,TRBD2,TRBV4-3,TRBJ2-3,TGCGCCAGCAGCCAAGATCTCGCGGGGGTAAGGGCAGATACGCAGTATTTT,CASSQDLAGVRADTQYF
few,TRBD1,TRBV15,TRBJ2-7,TGTGCCACCAGTGGCTCGGGACAGGGGGCCTACGAGCAGTACTTC,CATSGSGQGAYEQYF
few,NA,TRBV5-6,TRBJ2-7,TGTGCCAGCAGTTTGGGAGGGGGCACCTACGAGCAGTACTTC,CASSLGGGTYEQYF
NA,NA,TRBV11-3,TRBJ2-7,TGTGCCAGCAGCTTGGAGGAAAATCCTTCCTACGAGCAGTACTTC,CASSLEENPSYEQYF
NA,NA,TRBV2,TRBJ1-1,TGTGCCAGCAGTGTCCGGGTCTCCACTGAAGCTTTCTTT,CASSVRVSTEAFF
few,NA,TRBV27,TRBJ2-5,TGTGCCAGCAGTTTTGGGAGGAGGGAGACCCAGTACTTC,CASSFGRRETQYF
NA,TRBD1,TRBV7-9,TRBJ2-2,TGTGCCAGCAGCTTAATTCTGGGACAGGGCGGCACCGGGGAGCTGTTTTTT,CASSLILGQGGTGELFF
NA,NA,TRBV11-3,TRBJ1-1,TGTGCCAGCAGCTTAGATCAGGCAGAAGCTTTCTTT,CASSLDQAEAFF
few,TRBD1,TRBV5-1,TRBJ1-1,TGCGCCAGCAGCCCCAGGACAGGGGACACTGAAGCTTTCTTT,CASSPRTGDTEAFF
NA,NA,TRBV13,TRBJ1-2,TGTGCCAGCAGCTCAAGAGGGATCTATGGCTACACCTTC,CASSSRGIYGYTF
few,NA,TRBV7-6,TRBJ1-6,TGTGCCAGCAGCCGGGACTCCGATTCACCCCTCCACTTT,CASSRDSDSPLHF
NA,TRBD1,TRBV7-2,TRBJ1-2,TGTGCCAGCAGCCGTGACAGGGACTATGGCTACACCTTC,CASSRDRDYGYTF
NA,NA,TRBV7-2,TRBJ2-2,TGTGCCAGCAGCTTATCGGGGGGCCGTAGTGCCGGGGAGCTGTTTTTT,CASSLSGGRSAGELFF
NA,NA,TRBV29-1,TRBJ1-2,TGCAGCGTTGAGGGGGGGGCCGGGGGCTACACCTTC,CSVEGGAGGYTF
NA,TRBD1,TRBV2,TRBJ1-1,TGTGCCAGCAGTTACAGGGGCTCTGAAGCTTTCTTT,CASSYRGSEAFF
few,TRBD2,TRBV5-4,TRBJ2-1,TGTGCCAGCAGCCAGCTTAGCGGGGGGTACAATGAGCAGTTCTTC,CASSQLSGGYNEQFF
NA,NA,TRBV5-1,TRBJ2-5,TGCGCCAGCAGCGACGACAACCAAGAGACCCAGTACTTC,CASSDDNQETQYF
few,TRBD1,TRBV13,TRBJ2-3,TGTGCCAGCAGCTCCCGGACAGGAGGCACAGATACGCAGTATTTT,CASSSRTGGTDTQYF
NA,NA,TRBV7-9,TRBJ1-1,TGTGCCAGCAGCTTCTCGGGGGATGCTGAAGCTTTCTTT,CASSFSGDAEAFF
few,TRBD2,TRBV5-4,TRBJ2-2,TGTGCCAGCAGCTTGGGGGCTAGCGGGGGAAGGGAGCTGTTTTTT,CASSLGASGGRELFF
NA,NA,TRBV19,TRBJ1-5,TGTGCCAGTAGACTCCTCGAGGGGGGGACCATCAATCAGCCCCAGCATTTT,CASRLLEGGTINQPQHF
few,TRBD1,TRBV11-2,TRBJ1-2,TGTGCCAGCAGCGTCACAGGGGGCATAGGCTACACCTTC,CASSVTGGIGYTF
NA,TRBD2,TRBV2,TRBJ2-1,TGTGCCACCAGGGGACTAGGTCCGTTGAATGAGCAGTTCTTC,CATRGLGPLNEQFF
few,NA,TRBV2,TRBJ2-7,TGTGCCACCCATGGGGCGATCTTTGGGTCCGAGCAGTACTTC,CATHGAIFGSEQYF
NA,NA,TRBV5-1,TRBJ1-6,TGCGCCAGCAGCTTGGACGGGATTTCACCCCTCCACTTT,CASSLDGISPLHF
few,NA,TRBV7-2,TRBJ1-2,TGTGCCAGCAGCCCCCGTGTCCCTAATGGCTACACCTTC,CASSPRVPNGYTF
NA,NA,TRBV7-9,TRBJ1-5,TGTGCCAGCACATCAGGGGCAAGTCAGCCCCAGCATTTT,CASTSGASQPQHF
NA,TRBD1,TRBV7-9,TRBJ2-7,TGTGCCAGCAGTAAAGCAGGGGGCCACGAGCAGTACTTC,CASSKAGGHEQYF
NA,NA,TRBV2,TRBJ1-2,TGTGCCAGCATGGATTTCGGGGGTTTCGAAGGCTACACCTTC,CASMDFGGFEGYTF
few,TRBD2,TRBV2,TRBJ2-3,TGTGCCAGCAGAAGACTAGCGCTTAGCACAGATACGCAGTATTTT,CASRRLALSTDTQYF
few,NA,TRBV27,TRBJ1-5,TGTGCCAGCAGTTTAAACAGGTTTAATCAGCCCCAGCATTTT,CASSLNRFNQPQHF